This TCR beta chain was identified during a study of cytomegalovirus exposure and HLA in healthy donors (dated by TCRdb to 2017 to 2019). Some background on the complete study: An earlier analysis of approximately 640 of the donors reported 250 to 300 Gb of sequence data and some 100 million unique TCR beta sequences from about 200 million T cells. Using immunosequencing, the study profiled T cell repertoires from 550 to 750 subjects and related those repertoires to cytomegalovirus serostatus. Rather than using new phenotypic data, the later analysis identified candidate immune exposures from TCR beta sequences and from how often those sequences occurred across donors. Because of strong linkage in the cohort, four or five DR-DQ haplotypes were treated as single units for association and clustering. Typing coverage differed by locus: A, B, C, DRB1 and DQB1 were typed in roughly 620-630 donors, DQA1 in roughly 500, DPA1 in some 600, and DPB1 in 472. An early release that covered some 640 HLA-typed donors contained about 290 gigabases of sequencing data and 65 million to 100 million unique TCR sequences. Class I and class II HLA loci were covered by the typing at four-digit resolution. Among the approximately 420 genotyped donors, about 85% belonged to the genetic ancestry cluster associated with self-reported Caucasian donors. To predict cytomegalovirus infection status, the study brought together high-throughput TCR immunosequencing, statistical association of individual TCRs with disease status, and machine learning. In an earlier analysis of a few hundred of the donors, high-throughput TCR beta sequencing was used to judge whether each TCR beta V gene segment behaved as functional or pseudogenic. All discovery cohort repertoires had been generated on a single sequencing platform. Donor age, sex, ethnicity and CMV serostatus were compiled alongside the repertoire data. In a later genetic analysis, genome-wide SNP genotypes for about three fifths of the 666 donors were used, and that subset was treated as a discovery cohort. Among almost 400 genotyped donors of the cohort, an average of about 240,000 unique TCR beta nucleotide sequences were sequenced per donor, around a sixth of them non-productive. Along with the approximately 700-subject first cohort, a separate validation cohort of roughly 110 different subjects was used. A later analysis re-examined previously published TCR beta repertoires from hundreds of donors and added high-resolution HLA genotyping to investigate patterns of TCR occurrence. The aim of the study was to test whether cataloging public T cell receptors could identify signatures of past pathogen exposure.

Beyond this particular receptor, the publication reports: Presence/absence analyses assumed roughly uniform sequencing depth across donors, an assumption that may not hold. In a later analysis, about 17,000 TCR beta sequences were associated with specific HLA alleles at a false discovery rate of 0.05. Immune exposure information for the cohort was limited to CMV serostatus. An earlier analysis of 587 of the donors showed that most TCR beta V segments appeared in productive rearrangements either about 87% or about 30% of the time, which broadly matched IMGT annotations. Most TCR sequences were observed very rarely across donors, whereas some public TCRs were present in many individuals. The authors suggested that the approach could potentially be generalized to other disease states and immunological phenotypes. In a later analysis, HLA-associated TCR beta chains were found to be more clonally expanded and to have lower generation probabilities than equally common non-associated chains. An association between a missense DCLRE1C variant and V-gene and J-gene trimming of TCR beta chains was found in a later genetic analysis and replicated in an independent cohort. A further reported finding was that TCR beta sequences accurately predicted the HLA-A and HLA-B alleles for most subjects in the first cohort. The study gave a list of some 150 TCR beta chains associated with cytomegalovirus. About 17 rarely observed V segments, including chromosome 9 orphons, were excluded from the earlier analysis of almost 600 of the donors because counts were too low. A few of the identified cytomegalovirus-associated TCR beta chains were confirmed in vitro to be specific for cytomegalovirus antigens. A cluster of highly shared sequence variants was judged likely to represent a technical artifact of the sequencing pipeline. In a later genetic analysis, fewer N-insertions in productive TCRs were reported among donors in an Asian-associated ancestry cluster than the 666-donor mean. A later analysis found that most CMV-associated TCR beta chains appeared HLA-restricted, with HLA associations seemingly driven largely by CMV exposure. In a later analysis, several top co-occurrence clusters were reported to appear linked to parvovirus B19, influenza, CMV and Epstein-Barr virus. The classifier was reported to diagnose cytomegalovirus status with high specificity and sensitivity in both the original and validation cohorts. Assigning TCR associations to individual alleles was difficult when HLA alleles, especially DR and DQ, strongly co-occurred. Only TCR beta chains were sequenced in this cohort, and the absence of alpha or paired-chain data limited detectable features. Correlated functional status among segregating V segments might reflect linkage disequilibrium, but an unknown experimental factor could not be ruled out. Because HLA typing was unavailable for some donors at each locus, only the typed subset was used in association tests. In a later analysis, TCR association rates were found to vary across HLA loci, with the most associated TCRs seen for DRB1 alleles and the fewest for HLA-C alleles. Some IMGT-functional V segments, including TRBV6-2 and TRBV6-3, could not be told apart with the 87-base-pair reads, so those segments were excluded.

The library came from the immunoSEQ multiplex PCR assay. For the multiplex PCR, a mixture combining 60 forward primers for TCR Vbeta segments and 13 reverse primers for TCR Jbeta segments was used. The CDR3 region of rearranged TCR beta genes was amplified from genomic DNA with a multiplex PCR assay. Amplified TCR beta libraries were sequenced as 87-base-pair reads on the Illumina HiSeq System. In the source study's methods: In a later analysis, tens of millions of unique TCR beta chains were counted across the approximately 640 repertoires, and roughly 10 million of these chains were shared by at least two donors. Raw reads were error-corrected and collapsed into unique sequences by a nearest-neighbor algorithm in which closely related sequences were merged to remove PCR and sequencing errors. To assign V, D and J gene segments, CDR3 sequences were aligned to IMGT reference sequences. For a sequence to be retained, at least a six-nucleotide match to both a V gene segment and a J gene segment was required. A rearrangement counted as productive if the CDR3 had no stop codons and remained in frame with V and J, and every other rearrangement counted as non-productive. Following IMGT convention, CDR3 was defined as the stretch from the second conserved V-encoded cysteine up to the conserved J-encoded phenylalanine. The earlier analysis of about 560 of the donors excluded any sequence lacking an unambiguous match to a single V gene segment. An earlier analysis of a few hundred of the donors classified V segments as functional when productive rearrangements were above 56.7% and as segregating when the standard deviation between donors was above 5%. A statistical classification framework was built to diagnose cytomegalovirus status from the catalog of TCR beta chain sequences. A later analysis assigned V and J genes by comparing TCR nucleotide sequences with IMGT/GENE-DB human TR gene sequences. In a later analysis, CDR3 sequences and most-parsimonious VDJ recombination scenarios were assigned using the TCRdist pipeline. A later analysis defined each TCR beta chain by its CDR3 amino acid sequence plus V-gene family, and excluded reads lacking a unique V-gene family. A later analysis removed roughly 590 highly shared, low-generation-probability nucleotide sequences to deal with suspected cross-contamination and a sequencing artifact. In a later analysis, a clonal expansion index was calculated for each public chain from normalized within-repertoire ranks of inferred template counts. A later analysis computed generation probabilities with a VDJ recombination model fitted to out-of-frame rearrangements, and checked the results against IGoR. In a later analysis, TCR-TCR, TCR-HLA and TCR-CMV co-occurrence was scored with hypergeometric tests, and a repertoire-size bias correction was applied to TCR pairs. To estimate false discovery rates, a later analysis permuted the HLA or CMV assignments 20 times. A later analysis grouped co-occurring TCRs with DBSCAN, adding TCRdist sequence similarity when clustering within HLA-allele-positive subsets. For co-occurrence clustering, repertoires with fewer than 30,000 or more than 120,000 public chains were excluded, along with 4 to 6 repertoires with anomalous nucleotide sharing. Held by TCRdb, this immuneACCESS table contains in-frame sequences only and omits some clones. Under half of the omission traces to an unresolved V gene where checked; the cause of the rest is unknown. For V, J and clone size, that table is used; D and trimming come from the DNA. The table kept for this sample lists about 200,000 clones. The ten largest clones take up 0.65% to 0.75% of the sample.

The cohort consisted of hundreds of healthy bone marrow donors. All cohort members were sampled while nominally healthy, although unrecorded immune exposures were likely present. The donor tested CMV seronegative, placing the donor among the approximately 360 seronegative members of the cohort. A peripheral blood sample was provided by each donor, and peripheral blood mononuclear cells were used for TCR beta sequencing. The Qiagen DNeasy Blood Extraction Kit was used to extract genomic DNA from the blood cell samples. The cysteine opens and the phenylalanine closes a CDR3 of 14 amino acids. The CDR3 DNA has 42 bases and is translated from base 1. V gives up 2 bases and J gives up 0 bases, and the segment between their germline ends measures 7 bases. The germline V gene supplies CDR1 MNHEY and CDR2 SVGAGI. Remarks on this clone: The antigen it binds to is not known.

The chain employs TRBV6-5 and TRBJ1-2, with the D gene not confidently named. This sequence originates from a boy younger than 18 in good health and CMV-seronegative. Sequencing was done on a sample of PBMCs. The sequenced DNA: TGTGCCAGCAGTTACGGTGGAGCTAACTATGGCTACACCTTC. This yields the protein CASSYGGANYGYTF.